The 24 T cell receptor beta chains reported below all come from one sample, sequenced in a study of T-cell memory formation after mild COVID-19. Via MiXCR, TCRdb re-called the 5' RACE reads, giving one row per CDR3 protein. The table shows roughly 320,000 distinct CDR3 sequences, with under 30% occurring only once. Sequencing was done on a sample of PBMCs or a T cell subset sorted from them (not recorded which). Every receptor here comes from an adult woman who had mild COVID-19 (a few samples of this study predate the infection). Cell type and time point are not known.

This clonotype has more than one count but fewer than ten. The chain uses TRBV5-1 and TRBJ1-2; tentative D call: TRBD1 (6 bases). The CDR3 runs 12 residues. With 0 bases removed from V and 8 bases from J, the gap between germline ends came to 8 bases. CDR1 and CDR2 from the germline V gene are SGHRS and YFSETQ. CDR3 in DNA: TGCGCCAGCAGCTTGGAAGGGACAGGCTACACCTTC. Translation gives CASSLEGTGYTF.

The chain uses TRBV7-6 and TRBJ1-3; D is uncertain. The CDR3 consists of 17 residues. V gave up 2 bases and J gave up 1 base, with 15 bases separating them. Germline loops: CDR1 SGHVS, CDR2 FNYEAQ. The CDR3 is CASSLRFTEVSGNTIYF. CDR3 in DNA: TGTGCCAGCAGCTTAAGGTTTACTGAGGTTTCTGGAAACACCATATATTTT.

This clonotype was counted only a few times. The chain employs TRBV18 and TRBJ2-7; the D gene could be TRBD1 or TRBD2 (6 bases each). There are 14 residues in the CDR3. V was clipped by 3 bases and J by 4 bases, with 13 bases between them. The germline V gene encodes CDR1 KGHSH and CDR2 LQKENI. For the CDR3, the DNA is TGTGCCAGCTCACCTAGAGGGGGGCAATACGAGCAGTACTTC. Encoded protein: CASSPRGGQYEQYF.

V gene TRBV7-9 combines with J gene TRBJ2-1, with 13 bases lining up with TRBD2. The CDR3 runs 17 residues. J lost 4 bases, V lost 5 bases, and 8 bases had no gene match. From germline, CDR1 is SEHNR and CDR2 FQNEAQ (reference sequence). The CDR3 region has the DNA TGTGCCAGCAGCCCTCGGACTAGCGGGAGTATGTACAATGAGCAGTTCTTC. Translating gives CASSPRTSGSMYNEQFF.

V usage is TRBV7-9 and J usage is TRBJ2-3; 7 bases are shared with TRBD2. The germline V gene encodes CDR1 SEHNR and CDR2 FQNEAQ (reference sequence). The trim removed 1 base at V and 10 bases at J, leaving 8 bases unmatched. This CDR3 is built from 14 residues. DNA of the CDR3: TGTGCCAGCAGCTTAGGGATCACTAGCGAGGCGCAGTATTTT. The encoded protein is CASSLGITSEAQYF. Full variable domain (missing parts from reference TRBV7-9 and TRBJ2-3): DTGVSQNPRHKITKRGQNVTFRCDPISEHNRLYWYRQTLGQGPEFLTYFQNEAQLEKSRLLSDRFSAERPKGSFSTLEIQRTEQGDSAMYLCASSLGITSEAQYFGPGTRLTVL.

A note on this clonotype: Since no conserved phenylalanine or tryptophan closes the CDR3, a read error is the likely cause. The rearrangement joins TRBV7-9 to TRBJ2-1; 11 bases match TRBD1. Germline V gene sequence: CDR1 SEHNR, CDR2 FQNEAQ (reference sequence). With 5 bases clipped from V and 5 bases from J, the junction kept 5 bases outside the gene matches. CDR3 length: 15 residues. CDR3 bases: TGTGCCAGCAGCCCCGGGGACAGGGGGAACAATGAGCAGTTCTTA. This encodes CASSPGDRGNNEQFL.

This clonotype showed up just a few times. V gene TRBV24-1 combines with J gene TRBJ2-5; 8 bases line up with TRBD1. Germline assignment: CDR1 KGHDR and CDR2 SFDVKD. This CDR3 contains 15 residues. V trimming: 0 bases; J trimming: 7 bases; junction bases outside the gene matches: 6. CDR3 in DNA: TGTGCCACCAGTGATTTGTCGGACAGGGTGGGGACCCAGTACTTC. This sequence encodes CATSDLSDRVGTQYF.

The table lists this clonotype with many counts. The V call is TRBV25-1, the J call TRBJ2-2, with D hard to call. The V end was cut by 4 bases, the J end by 6 bases, with 6 bases between. The CDR3 runs to 12 residues. Germline-derived CDR1 and CDR2 are MGHDK and SYGVNS. The CDR3 region has the DNA TGTGCCAGCAGTGCCCCCCCCGGGGAGCTGTTTTTT. Residues: CASSAPPGELFF.

The rearrangement links TRBV7-9 to TRBJ2-3; perhaps TRBD2 as D (5 bases). V lost 5 bases and J lost 0, with 18 bases in between. The CDR3 length is 17 residues. The germline gives CDR1 SEHNR, CDR2 FQNEAQ (reference sequence). The CDR3: CASSPRAGRTSTDTQYF. In DNA, the CDR3 is TGTGCCAGCAGCCCCCGCGCTGGGCGGACTAGCACAGATACGCAGTATTTT.

The chain links TRBV3-1 to TRBJ1-2, with 7 bases that match TRBD1. The V and J ends lost 1 base and 4 bases, in that order; junction bases with no gene match: 3. Germline V gives CDR1 LGHDT, CDR2 YNNKEL (reference sequence). The CDR3 is 14 residues long. CDR3: CASSQGGQVYGYTF. CDR3 DNA: TGTGCCAGCAGCCAAGGTGGACAGGTCTATGGCTACACCTTC.

The chain is built from TRBV9 and TRBJ1-2; D is perhaps TRBD1 (6 bases). The V and J ends lost 2 bases and 5 bases respectively, with 7 bases between them. This CDR3 has 12 residues. The germline CDR1 and CDR2 sequences are SGDLS and YYNGEE. The CDR3 nucleotides are TGTGCCAGCAGCGTTGGACAGTATGGCTACACCTTC. It specifies CASSVGQYGYTF.

The chain links TRBV7-9 to TRBJ2-7, with 7 positions matching TRBD1. CDR1 SEHNR and CDR2 FQNEAQ come from the germline V gene (reference sequence). V lost 3 bases and J lost 4; bases outside the gene matches: 12. The CDR3 has 16 amino acids. Here the CDR3 reads CASSFAQTGRLYEQYF. The CDR3 region has the DNA TGTGCCAGCAGCTTCGCTCAGACAGGGCGCCTTTACGAGCAGTACTTC.

The chain links TRBV24-1 to TRBJ2-1; no firm D call. Germline V lookup: CDR1 KGHDR, CDR2 SFDVKD. The V end was cut by 4 bases, the J end by 10 bases, with 19 bases between. The CDR3 contains 15 residues. The CDR3 coding sequence is TGTGCCACCAGTGACCCCAGACTCCGGCTTGAGGAGCAGTTCTTC. This codes for CATSDPRLRLEEQFF.

The V gene is TRBV11-3, the J gene TRBJ2-2; D not resolved. CDR1 is SGHNT and CDR2 is YENEEA in the germline V gene. V shed 3 bases and J shed 7 bases, with 9 bases lying between them. The CDR3 has 13 amino acids. DNA for the CDR3: TGTGCCAGCAGCTTTTCCAGTGGCGGGGAGCTGTTTTTT. Its translation is CASSFSSGGELFF.

This clonotype is a singleton in its sample. V usage is TRBV6-5 and J usage is TRBJ2-1; the D gene is possibly TRBD2 (6 bases). The CDR3 has 15 amino acids. Germline loops: CDR1 MNHEY, CDR2 SVGAGI. Between the trimmed V and J ends, which lost 6 bases and 4 bases, there was a span of 16 bases. This CDR3 is CASRPPGLSYNEQFF. The CDR3 DNA reads as TGTGCCAGCAGGCCACCGGGACTCTCATACAATGAGCAGTTCTTC.

This chain uses TRBV27 with TRBJ2-5, with no clear D. Per germline, CDR1 MNHEY and CDR2 SMNVEV (reference sequence). V lost 1 base and J 1 base, leaving 10 bases between the germline ends. There are 15 residues in the CDR3. The CDR3 region has the DNA TGTGCCAGCAGTTTATTGGGTAGGAGCCAAGAGACCCAGTACTTC. Amino acid sequence: CASSLLGRSQETQYF.

The rearrangement joins TRBV27 to TRBJ2-5, with D perhaps given as TRBD1 or TRBD2 (6 bases each). Germline CDR1 and CDR2: MNHEY and SMNVEV (reference sequence). The V and J ends lost 10 bases and 5 bases respectively, with 14 bases between them. This CDR3 is built from 12 residues. In DNA form, the CDR3 reads TGTGCCACCGGGGGCGGGGCGGAGACCCAGTACTTC. This gives the protein CATGGGAETQYF.

The table lists this clonotype with a few counts. The chain has TRBV7-9 and TRBJ1-5, with D unresolved. Germline V CDR1 and CDR2: SEHNR, FQNEAQ (reference sequence). The CDR3 runs 15 residues. The V end was cut by 3 bases, the J end by 2 bases, with 11 bases between. CDR3 sequence: CASSFGHAGNQPQHF. In DNA form, the CDR3 reads TGTGCCAGCAGCTTCGGGCATGCGGGCAATCAGCCCCAGCATTTT.

The chain employs TRBV25-1 and TRBJ1-1; D unresolved. Germline loops: CDR1 MGHDK, CDR2 SYGVNS. The CDR3 loop spans 11 amino acids. V shed 3 bases and J shed 11 bases, with 10 bases lying between them. The CDR3 region is CASSDQILAFF. DNA for the CDR3: TGTGCCAGCAGTGACCAGATCCTGGCTTTCTTT.

This clonotype showed up just a few times. The chain couples TRBV7-8 to TRBJ2-3; 9 nucleotides line up with TRBD2. The CDR3 consists of 16 residues. The V gene end was trimmed by 2 bases and the J gene end by 0 bases; junction bases not matched to a gene: 3. Germline V CDR1 and CDR2: SGHVS, FQNEAQ. The CDR3 nucleotides are TGTGCCAGCAGCTTAAGGCTAGCGGGGAGCACAGATACGCAGTATTTT. It yields the protein CASSLRLAGSTDTQYF.

The sample holds a few counts of this clonotype. The chain combines TRBV6-1 with TRBJ1-1; 8 bases agree with TRBD1. Germline V gene sequence: CDR1 MNHNS, CDR2 SASEGT. Trimming took 6 bases from V and 3 from J; bases not matched to a gene: 12. The CDR3 sequence is 16 residues long. The CDR3 DNA is TGTGCCAGCAGGCCCCGACGGGTACAGGGGGACACTGAAGCTTTCTTT. As protein: CASRPRRVQGDTEAFF.

The CDR3 loop reads CASTFPREAHTDTQYF. The CDR3 DNA sequence: TGTGCCAGCACTTTCCCGCGGGAGGCCCACACAGATACGCAGTATTTT. The chain employs TRBV7-9 and TRBJ2-3; 8 positions match TRBD2. Germline V gene data show CDR1 as SEHNR and CDR2 as FQNEAQ (reference sequence). The CDR3 covers 16 residues. Losses at the gene ends were 7 bases for V and 2 bases for J; bases not matched to a gene: 11.

This chain connects TRBV5-3 to TRBJ2-1, with D possibly TRBD2 on 6 matching bases. TRBV5-3 counts as an open reading frame of uncertain function. CDR3 length equals 16 residues. Trimming pared 3 bases from V and 7 bases from J, leaving 20 bases between. The DNA for the CDR3 is TGTGCCAGAAGCTCTGGACTACCAACACAGCCGAATGAGCAGTTCTTC. It codes for CARSSGLPTQPNEQFF.

Many counts were recorded for this clonotype. This chain uses TRBV27 with TRBJ2-6; D gene uncertain. There are 14 residues in the CDR3. Germline CDR1 is MNHEY and CDR2 is SMNVEV (reference sequence). V was trimmed by 4 bases and J by 2 bases, leaving 6 bases between them. This CDR3 reads CASSSPAGANVLTF. CDR3 DNA sequence: TGTGCCAGCAGTTCCCCGGCTGGGGCCAACGTCCTGACTTTC.